This record covers a single T cell receptor beta chain. Its specificity is unknown. One end of the junction fails to match germline, which may point to a read error. The CDR3 is 12 amino acids. This sample stems from a study of T cell repertoires in cytomegalovirus infection. Background on the study: Through public TCR beta signatures, both CMV infection and matching HLA type were indicated.

TCRdb passed the reads through MiXCR, listing each CDR3 protein once. The table includes roughly 860,000 distinct CDR3 sequences, around a third detected once. The specimen was cultured CD8+ T cells from PBMCs, collected from culture after CMV antigen stimulation. This TCR was recovered from a human donor in good health (CMV status not recorded). Some clones in this sample may be carry-over from other donors' samples. The chain links TRBV12-3 or TRBV12-4 to TRBJ2-7; 7 nucleotides align to TRBD1. CDR3 coding DNA: TGTGTCAGCAGTACCACAGGGGCCGAGCAGTACTTC. Protein: CVSSTTGAEQYF.